The clone carrying this TCR beta chain has just a few counts. These data originate in a study of T cell clones after liver transplantation. Assay: immunoSEQ multiplex PCR; the TCRdb copy retains only in-frame clones and omits some. The sample carries 65,000 to 95,000 clones, approximately 80% recorded once. The CDR3 is made up of 15 amino acids. Trimming shortened V by 0 bases and J by 2 bases, and 13 bases separated the two germline ends. The germline V gene has CDR1 SQVTM and CDR2 ANQGSEA. Material: CD4+ T cells from blood, obtained before liver transplant. This chain joins TRBV29-1 and TRBJ1-1; no clear D. This receptor was identified in a human donor who received a liver transplant. In nucleotides, the CDR3 is TGCAGCGTTGAAGATCGGCGGCTGGGAAACACTGAAGCTTTCTTT. Residues: CSVEDRRLGNTEAFF.